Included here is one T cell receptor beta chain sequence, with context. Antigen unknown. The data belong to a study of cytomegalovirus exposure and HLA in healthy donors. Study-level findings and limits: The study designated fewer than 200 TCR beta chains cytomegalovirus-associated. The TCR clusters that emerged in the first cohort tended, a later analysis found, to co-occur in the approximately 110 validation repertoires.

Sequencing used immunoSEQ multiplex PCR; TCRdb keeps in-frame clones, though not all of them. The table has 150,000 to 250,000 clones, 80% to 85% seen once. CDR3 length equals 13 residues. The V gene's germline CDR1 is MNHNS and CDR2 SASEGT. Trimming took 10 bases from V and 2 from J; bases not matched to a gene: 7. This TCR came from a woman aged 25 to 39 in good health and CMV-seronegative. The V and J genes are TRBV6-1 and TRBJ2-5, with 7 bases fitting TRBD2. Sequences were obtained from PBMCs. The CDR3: CATFLAVQETQYF. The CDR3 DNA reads TGTGCCACCTTTCTAGCGGTACAAGAGACCCAGTACTTC.